The source of this T cell receptor beta chain is a study of blood T cells in healthy people across ages. The CDR3 loop spans 17 amino acids. V lost 3 bases, J lost 2 bases, and 9 bases stayed unmatched. Germline CDR1 reads LGHNA; CDR2 reads YSLEER. The authors ran a second PCR of about 7 to 11 cycles using a sample-barcoded 5' primer and a J-beta primer mix. TCRdb re-analysed the 5' RACE reads in MiXCR, keeping a single row per CDR3 protein. The sample shows hundreds of thousands of distinct CDR3 sequences, under 45% of them seen only once. The chain is built from TRBV4-3 and TRBJ1-3, with 8 bases that match TRBD1. The receptor's source is a man in his 60s in good health. The source material was blood. CDR3 coding DNA: TGCGCCAGCAGCCAGGACAGGGCCAGGGGCCCTGGAAACACCATATATTTT. Translation: CASSQDRARGPGNTIYF.